This T cell receptor beta chain was sequenced in a study of post-analysis software for immune sequencing data. Study as a whole: Recorded subtypes: relapsing-remitting, secondary progressive, progressive-relapsing; some patients unannotated. General study findings and limits: Significantly lower normalized Chao1 diversity was seen in multiple sclerosis patients than in controls. The F measure placed samples prepared in the same batch into strongly shared clusters. TRBV segments more frequent in patients than in controls numbered roughly 5 and included TRBV5-6, TRBV5-1 and TRBV20-1.

TCR beta libraries were prepared from cDNA with unique molecular identifiers. Input of roughly 0.95 to 11 million T cells yielded approximately 500,000 cDNA molecules. TCRdb processed the PCR reads anew with MiXCR; each CDR3 protein has one entry. The top ten clones hold 1.5% to 2% of a sample with 450,000 to 700,000 distinct CDR3 sequences, 44% of them seen once. Concerning this clonotype: Its specificity is not known.

The CDR3 is made up of 12 amino acids. Germline CDR1 is SQVTM and CDR2 is ANQGSEA. Trimming stripped 7 bases from V and 4 bases from J, with 13 bases between. The TCR comes from a girl aged 5 to 17 with multiple sclerosis. The rearrangement joins TRBV29-1 to TRBJ1-2; D not certain. The sample taken for sequencing was blood. The DNA for the CDR3 is TGCAGCGCCCAACCCGATCCCTATGGCTACACCTTC. Its translation is CSAQPDPYGYTF.